The 9 T cell receptor beta chains presented below share a single source sample, sequenced in a study of blood T cells in healthy people across ages. Sample-barcoded 5' priming and a J-beta primer mix drove a second PCR of roughly 6 to 12 cycles. Via MiXCR, TCRdb re-called the 5' RACE reads, giving one row per CDR3 protein. Here the sample spans around 1,000,000 distinct CDR3 sequences, less than 45% being singletons. The material sequenced was blood. The receptors come from a young man in good health.

The chain couples TRBV7-3 to TRBJ2-7; D might be TRBD2 (6 bases). The DNA end is more similar to TRBJ2-4, so the J call may be wrong. The CDR3 consists of 15 residues. Germline loops: CDR1 SGHTA, CDR2 FQGTGA. The CDR3 here is CASSLNGGGGNIQYF. The DNA of the CDR3 is TGTGCCAGCAGCTTAAACGGGGGTGGTGGAAACATTCAGTACTTC.

J is TRBJ1-2 and V is TRBV4-2; D gene unclear. The CDR3 covers 17 residues. Germline V gene data show CDR1 as LGHNA and CDR2 as YNFKEQ. V lost 0 bases and J lost 2, with 16 bases in between. CDR3 bases: TGTGCCAGCAGCCAAGATTCGGGCCAACCCTTGAACTATGGCTACACCTTC. Translated: CASSQDSGQPLNYGYTF.

This clonotype was detected a few times. The chain employs TRBV7-8 and TRBJ2-5, with 7 bases fitting TRBD1. V shed 0 bases and J 7 bases; nucleotides not matched to a gene: 11. Germline CDR1 SGHVS, CDR2 FQNEAQ. This CDR3 has 16 amino acids. The CDR3 DNA is TGTGCCAGCAGCTTAGCGCTAGACAGGGAAGGTGCGACCCAGTACTTC. Amino acid sequence: CASSLALDREGATQYF.

The rearrangement joins TRBV7-8 to TRBJ2-7; perhaps TRBD1 as D (6 bases). The DNA end lines up better with TRBJ2-5; the J call may be wrong. The CDR3 contains 15 residues. Germline V CDR1 and CDR2: SGHVS, FQNEAQ. The CDR3 spells CASSQQGSFGETQYF. For the CDR3, the DNA is TGTGCCAGCAGTCAACAGGGTTCTTTTGGAGAGACCCAGTACTTC.

This clonotype was seen a few times. This chain's CDR3 is CSARDRSESSYEQYF. CDR3 nucleotide sequence: TGCAGTGCTAGAGATCGGTCGGAGAGCTCCTACGAGCAGTACTTC. This sequence joins TRBV20-1 and TRBJ2-7; D gene uncertain. This CDR3 is 15 amino acids long. Germline assignment: CDR1 DFQATT and CDR2 SNEGSKA (reference sequence). Trimming took off 0 bases at V and 0 bases at J, with 12 bases between the two ends.

The V gene is TRBV6-6, the J gene TRBJ1-1; D remains unclear. This CDR3 comprises 13 residues. Deletions cut 6 bases from V and 8 bases from J, with 16 bases between. Germline-derived CDR1 and CDR2 are MNHNY and SVGAGI (reference sequence). CDR3 sequence: CASSRSQDGEAFF. In DNA form, the CDR3 reads TGTGCCAGCAGCCGATCCCAGGACGGAGAAGCTTTCTTT.

This clonotype was seen at least ten times. V gene TRBV20-1 combines with J gene TRBJ2-3; perhaps TRBD1 as D (5 bases). The CDR3 is 13 amino acids. The germline V and J ends were trimmed by 2 bases and 3 bases, with 9 bases remaining between them. Germline V gene sequence: CDR1 DFQATT, CDR2 SNEGSKA (reference sequence). Written as DNA, the CDR3 is TGCAGTGCTAGACCTTCAGGGACAGATACGCAGTATTTT. Translated: CSARPSGTDTQYF.

The chain links TRBV11-1 to TRBJ2-1; the match to TRBD2 covers 13 bases. CDR3 length: 21 amino acids. V gave up 4 bases and J gave up 0 bases; unmatched junction bases: 15. Germline V lookup: CDR1 SGHAT, CDR2 FQDESV (reference sequence). CDR3: CASSSGGPGLAGLSSYNEQFF. CDR3 coding DNA: TGTGCCAGCAGCTCTGGGGGTCCGGGACTAGCGGGGTTAAGCTCCTACAATGAGCAGTTCTTC.

This clonotype was detected a few times. The rearrangement links TRBV9 to TRBJ1-5; TRBD1 aligns across 7 bases. The CDR3 covers 17 residues. Trimming at V came to 3 bases and at J to 0 bases, leaving 9 bases not matched to a gene. Germline V gene sequence: CDR1 SGDLS, CDR2 YYNGEE. For the CDR3, the DNA is TGTGCCAGCAGCGAGGGGGGGGGACAGTATAGCAATCAGCCCCAGCATTTT. This gives the protein CASSEGGGQYSNQPQHF. The full variable domain, in which reference TRBV9 and TRBJ1-5 provide the parts outside the CDR3, is DSGVTQTPKHLITATGQRVTLRCSPRSGDLSVYWYQQSLDQGLQFLIQYYNGEERAKGNILERFSAQQFPDLHSELNLSSLELGDSALYFCASSEGGGQYSNQPQHFGDGTRLSIL.